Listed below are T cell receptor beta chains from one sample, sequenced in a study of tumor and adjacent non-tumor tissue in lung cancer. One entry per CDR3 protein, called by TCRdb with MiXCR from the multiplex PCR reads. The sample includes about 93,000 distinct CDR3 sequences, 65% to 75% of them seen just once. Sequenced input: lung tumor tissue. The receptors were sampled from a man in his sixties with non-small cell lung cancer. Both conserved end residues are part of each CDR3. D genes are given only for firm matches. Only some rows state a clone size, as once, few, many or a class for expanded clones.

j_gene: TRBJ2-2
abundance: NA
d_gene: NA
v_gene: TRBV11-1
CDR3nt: TGTGTCAGCACCTTTGGAATGACCGGGGAGCTGTTTTTT
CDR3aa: CVSTFGMTGELFF

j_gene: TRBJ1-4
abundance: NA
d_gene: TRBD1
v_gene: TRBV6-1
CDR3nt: TGTGCCAGCAGTGGACTCCGGCAGGGGGCGGGTGAAAAACTGTTTTTT
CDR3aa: CASSGLRQGAGEKLFF

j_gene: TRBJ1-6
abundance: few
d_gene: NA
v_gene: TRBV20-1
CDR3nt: TGCAGTGCTAGACGCTCCGGGGGGCGCAGCTATAATTCACCCCTCCACTTT
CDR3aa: CSARRSGGRSYNSPLHF

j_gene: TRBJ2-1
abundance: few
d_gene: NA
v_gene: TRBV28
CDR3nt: TGTGCCAGCAGTGGAGGGATACCCCCTCGGAACAATGAGCAGTTCTTC
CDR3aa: CASSGGIPPRNNEQFF

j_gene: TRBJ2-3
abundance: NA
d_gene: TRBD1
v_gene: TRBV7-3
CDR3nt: TGTGCCAGCAGCTTAATAGGACAGGGGTACGCAGATACGCAGTATTTT
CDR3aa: CASSLIGQGYADTQYF

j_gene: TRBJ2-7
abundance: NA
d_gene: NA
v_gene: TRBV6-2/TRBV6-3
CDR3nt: TGTTCCAGCAGTAGGACACCGAGGACTTACGAGCAGTACTTC
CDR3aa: CSSSRTPRTYEQYF

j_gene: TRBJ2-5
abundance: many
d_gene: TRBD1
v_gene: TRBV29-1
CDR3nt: TGCAGCGTTGGTCAGACAGGGGGCGGTGAGACCCAGTACTTC
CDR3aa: CSVGQTGGGETQYF

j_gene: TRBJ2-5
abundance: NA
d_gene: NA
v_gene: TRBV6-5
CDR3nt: TGTGCCAGCAGTTACTCGGGTAGGGAGACCCTGTACTTC
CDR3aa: CASSYSGRETLYF

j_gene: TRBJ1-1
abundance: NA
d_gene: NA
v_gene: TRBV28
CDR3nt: TGTGACAGCAGTTTATCCGGGACACAGAACACTGAAGCTTTCTTT
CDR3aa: CDSSLSGTQNTEAFF

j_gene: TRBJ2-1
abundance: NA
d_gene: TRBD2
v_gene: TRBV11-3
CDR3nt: TGTGTCAGCAGCTTAGAGACTAGCGGACTCGGGGATGAGCAGTTCTTC
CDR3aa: CVSSLETSGLGDEQFF

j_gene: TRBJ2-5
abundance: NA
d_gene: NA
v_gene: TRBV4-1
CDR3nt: TGCGTCAGCAGCCCCCAAATGAGCACAGAGACCCTGTACTTC
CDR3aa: CVSSPQMSTETLYF

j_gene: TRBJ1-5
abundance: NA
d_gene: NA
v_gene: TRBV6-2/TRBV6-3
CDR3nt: TGTGCCAGCAGTTACTCGAATGGAAATCAGCCCCAGCATTTT
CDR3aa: CASSYSNGNQPQHF

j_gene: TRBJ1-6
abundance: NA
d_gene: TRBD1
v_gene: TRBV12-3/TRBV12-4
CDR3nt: TGTGCCAATAGTCGGACCGGGACAGGGGGTTCGACCCTCCACTTT
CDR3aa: CANSRTGTGGSTLHF

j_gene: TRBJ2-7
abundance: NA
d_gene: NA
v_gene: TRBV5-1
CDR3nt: TGCGCCAGTAGAGCCTGGGCTAGCGACTCCTACGAGCAGTACTTC
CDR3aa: CASRAWASDSYEQYF

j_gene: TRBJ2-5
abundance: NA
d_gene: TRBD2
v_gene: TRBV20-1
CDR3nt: TGCAGTGTCCGACTAGCAGGCGAGATCCAGTACTTT
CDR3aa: CSVRLAGEIQYF

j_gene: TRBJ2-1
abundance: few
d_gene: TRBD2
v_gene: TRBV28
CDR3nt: TGTGCCAGCAGACGGACTAGCGGGAGGATGGATGAGCAGTTCTTC
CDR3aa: CASRRTSGRMDEQFF

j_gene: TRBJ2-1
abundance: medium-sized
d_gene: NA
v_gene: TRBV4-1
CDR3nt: TGCGCCAGCAGCCAAGTTGAAGGGCGAACGGACAATGAGCAGTTCTTC
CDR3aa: CASSQVEGRTDNEQFF

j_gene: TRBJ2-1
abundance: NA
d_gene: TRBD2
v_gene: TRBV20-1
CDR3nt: TGCAGTACTAGCCCGGTAGCGGGGGGCTACAATGAGCAGTTCTTC
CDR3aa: CSTSPVAGGYNEQFF

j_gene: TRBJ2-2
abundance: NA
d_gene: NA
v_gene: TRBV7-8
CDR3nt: TGTGCCAGCAGCCCCCTTCGAGGATCGAACACCGGGGAGCTGTTTTTT
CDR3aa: CASSPLRGSNTGELFF

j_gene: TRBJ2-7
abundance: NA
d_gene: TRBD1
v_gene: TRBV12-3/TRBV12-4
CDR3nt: TGTCCCAGCAGTTTAGGGACAGCCTACGAGCAGTGCTTC
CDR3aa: CPSSLGTAYEQCF

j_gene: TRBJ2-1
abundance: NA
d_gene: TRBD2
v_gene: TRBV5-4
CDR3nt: TGTGCCAGAAGCTCAGGAGTAGCGGGGGCTTACTCCTACGATGAGCAGTTCTTC
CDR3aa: CARSSGVAGAYSYDEQFF

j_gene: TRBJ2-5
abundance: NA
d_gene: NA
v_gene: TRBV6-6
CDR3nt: TGTGCCAGCAGTCCTCGGGGGCTGAGTGAGACCCAGTACTTC
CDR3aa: CASSPRGLSETQYF

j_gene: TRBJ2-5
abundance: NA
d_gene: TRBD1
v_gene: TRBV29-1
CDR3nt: TGCAGCGTCCAGACAGGGTACCAAGAGACCCAGTACTTC
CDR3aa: CSVQTGYQETQYF

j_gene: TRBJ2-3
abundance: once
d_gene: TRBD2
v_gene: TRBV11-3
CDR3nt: TGTGTTAGCAGCCATACAGGACTAGATACGCGGTATTTT
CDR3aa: CVSSHTGLDTRYF

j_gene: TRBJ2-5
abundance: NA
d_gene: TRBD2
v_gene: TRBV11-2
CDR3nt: TGTGCCAGCTTACACGGACTAGCCGTCCAAGAGACCCAGTACTTC
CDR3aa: CASLHGLAVQETQYF

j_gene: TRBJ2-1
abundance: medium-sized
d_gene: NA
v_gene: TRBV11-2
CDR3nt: TGTGCCAGCAGCTTAGGGTCGAACATCCACAATGAGCAGTTCTTC
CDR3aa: CASSLGSNIHNEQFF

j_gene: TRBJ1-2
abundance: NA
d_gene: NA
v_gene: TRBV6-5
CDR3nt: TGTGCCAGCAATTACGGACTGGCTAGCTATGGCTACACCTTC
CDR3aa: CASNYGLASYGYTF

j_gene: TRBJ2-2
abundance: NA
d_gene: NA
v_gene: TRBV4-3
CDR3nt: TGCGCCAGCAGCCAGAGGACAGCATACACCGGGGAGTTGTTTTTT
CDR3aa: CASSQRTAYTGELFF

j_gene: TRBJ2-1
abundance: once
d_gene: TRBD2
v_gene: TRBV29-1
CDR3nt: TGCAGCGGAATAACTAGCGGGGGACGGAATGAGCATTTCTTC
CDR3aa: CSGITSGGRNEHFF

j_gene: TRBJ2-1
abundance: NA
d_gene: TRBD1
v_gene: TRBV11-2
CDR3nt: TGTACCGGCAGCTTGGGACAGTTGTACAATGAGCAGTTCTTC
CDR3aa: CTGSLGQLYNEQFF

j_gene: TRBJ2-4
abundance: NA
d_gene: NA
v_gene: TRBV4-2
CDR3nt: TGTCCCAACAGCCAAGCGCAGGCTATCGGATCATTAGCCAAAAACATTCAGTACTTC
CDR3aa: CPNSQAQAIGSLAKNIQYF

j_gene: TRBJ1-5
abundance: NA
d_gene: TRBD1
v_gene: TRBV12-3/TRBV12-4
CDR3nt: TGTGTCAACTCACGGACAGGGGGCCATCAGTCCCAGCATTTT
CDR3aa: CVNSRTGGHQSQHF

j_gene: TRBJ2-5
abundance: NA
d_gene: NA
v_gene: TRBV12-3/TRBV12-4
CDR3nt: TGTGCCAGCAGTTTAGCTTGGGGGACGGCCCAGTACTTC
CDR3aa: CASSLAWGTAQYF

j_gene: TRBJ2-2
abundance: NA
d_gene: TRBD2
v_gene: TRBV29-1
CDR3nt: TGCAGCGTTGAAGGGCTAGCGGACACCGGTGAGATGTTTTTT
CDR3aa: CSVEGLADTGEMFF

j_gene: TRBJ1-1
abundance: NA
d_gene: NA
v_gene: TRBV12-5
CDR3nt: TGTGCTAGTGGTTTAGGGCTTCTACCTGAAGCTTTCTTT
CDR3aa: CASGLGLLPEAFF

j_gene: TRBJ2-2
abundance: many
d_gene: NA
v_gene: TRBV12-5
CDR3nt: TGTGCTAGTGGTTTGCCCGGGCCCTCTTGGACCGGGGAGCTGTTTTTT
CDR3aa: CASGLPGPSWTGELFF

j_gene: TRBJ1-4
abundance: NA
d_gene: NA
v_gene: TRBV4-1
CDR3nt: TGCGCCAGCATCCTTGACCCGGTTCGTAAAAAACTGTTTTTT
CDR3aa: CASILDPVRKKLFF

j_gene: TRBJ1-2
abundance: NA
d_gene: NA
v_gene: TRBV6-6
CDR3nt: TGTGCCAGCAGTTACTCGCAGGGAGCGACGCCAGGCTACACCTTC
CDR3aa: CASSYSQGATPGYTF

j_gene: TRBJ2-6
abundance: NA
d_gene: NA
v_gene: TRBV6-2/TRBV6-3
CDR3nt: TGTGCCAGCACCAAGGGGCGTCACTCTGTGACCAACGCCCTGACTTTC
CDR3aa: CASTKGRHSVTNALTF

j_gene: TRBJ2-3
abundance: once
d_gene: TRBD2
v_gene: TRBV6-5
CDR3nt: TGTGCCACCGCTGGGACTAGCGGAAGTAGTAGCATAGATATGCAGTATTTT
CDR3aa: CATAGTSGSSSIDMQYF

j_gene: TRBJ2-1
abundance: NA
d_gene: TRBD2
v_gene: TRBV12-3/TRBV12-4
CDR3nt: TGTGCCGGCATGGAAGCGGGAGGCTCCTACAATGAGCAGTTCTTC
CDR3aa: CAGMEAGGSYNEQFF